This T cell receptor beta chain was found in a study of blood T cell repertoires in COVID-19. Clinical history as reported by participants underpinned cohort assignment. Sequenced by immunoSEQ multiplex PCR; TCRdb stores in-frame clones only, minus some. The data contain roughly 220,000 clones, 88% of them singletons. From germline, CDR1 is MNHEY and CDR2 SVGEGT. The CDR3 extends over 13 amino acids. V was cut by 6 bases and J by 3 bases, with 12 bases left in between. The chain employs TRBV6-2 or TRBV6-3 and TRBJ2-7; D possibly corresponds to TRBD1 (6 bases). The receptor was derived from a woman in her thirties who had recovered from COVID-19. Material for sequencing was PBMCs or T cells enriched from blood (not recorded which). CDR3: CASSGQSYYEQYF. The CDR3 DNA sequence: TGTGCCAGCAGCGGACAGTCTTACTACGAGCAGTACTTC.